This T cell receptor (beta chain) came from a study of T cells in localized non-small cell lung cancer (dated by TCRdb to the early 2020s). General notes on the study: Comparing tumors with uninvolved tumor-adjacent lungs, the study looked at the T cell repertoires of hundreds of patients with early-stage NSCLC. The cohort comprised roughly 240 treatment-naïve NSCLC patients with resected, localized lung tumors. The mean age of the NSCLC patients was under 70 years, with 130 or so men and about a hundred women. Points the paper makes about the study in general: Because of the exploratory design, TCR variables were selected using unadjusted p-values without false-discovery rate correction. Uninvolved tumor-adjacent lung showed the highest T cell clonality, higher than tumor, which suggests more focused antigenic responses in the uninvolved tumor-adjacent lung. Longer overall survival was associated with higher blood T cell density, whereas shorter survival was associated with higher adjacent-lung clonality. Because multi-region tumor sequencing was not performed, intratumor heterogeneity could not be ruled out. A median of around 60 of the top 100 tumor clones turned up in the paired uninvolved adjacent lung, and 25 to 30 of those clones also ranked among the top 100 of that same adjacent lung.

The immunoSEQ Assay was used to sequence TCR beta CDR3 regions from DNA. The published analysis was carried out like this. T cell density was computed as TCR beta template counts normalized to usable DNA estimated by amplifying housekeeping genes. Using the preseqR package, richness was estimated by extrapolating to 120,000 templates for tissue samples and 400,000 templates for PBMC samples. Clonality was taken to be one minus Pielou's evenness. To identify tissue-enriched TCRs, differential abundance testing was run on productive amino-acid clonotypes with a minimum total count of 5 and an alpha of 0.1. Repertoire overlap between compartments was quantified with the Jaccard Index and Morisita Overlap Index. GLIPH grouped TCR beta CDR3s together with public tetramer-defined viral CDR3s, and a viral motif had to include at least three viral sequences and show V-gene enrichment. The table was pulled from immuneACCESS by TCRdb, which kept in-frame rearrangements only. Such tables lose some clones; where checked, under half of the loss comes from unresolved V genes, and the rest has no known cause. Clonal size and the V and J genes are those of that table, whereas D and trimming came from the DNA. The sample table shows about 24,000 clones, and roughly 90% are seen once. The top ten clones comprise roughly 20% of the sample.

At diagnosis, tumor, uninvolved tumor-adjacent lung and peripheral blood were collected and then preserved as a mix of FFPE and fresh-frozen material. For TCR repertoire profiling, the blood samples were analyzed as peripheral blood mononuclear cells. To note about this clone: Its antigen is currently not known. No qualities accompany the bases; no much larger clone lies one base away.

The clonotype originates from a man between 40 and 70 years old with stage I squamous cell lung carcinoma. The sample was peripheral blood, taken before any cancer treatment.

The CDR3 reads as follows: CSATPGLEQYF. The nucleotide sequence is TGCAGTGCTACCCCGGGACTGGAGCAGTACTTC. The rearranged chain carries TRBV20-1 and TRBJ2-7; TRBD2 might be the D gene, on 6 matching bases. There are 11 amino acids in the CDR3, from cysteine to phenylalanine inclusive. Only the CDR3 portion is preserved as DNA: 33 bases, with reading frame beginning at the first base. Looking up the germline V gene (reference sequence) yields CDR1 DFQATT and CDR2 SNEGSKA. Trimming takes 4 bases from V and 7 bases from J, and the germline ends sit 11 bases apart.